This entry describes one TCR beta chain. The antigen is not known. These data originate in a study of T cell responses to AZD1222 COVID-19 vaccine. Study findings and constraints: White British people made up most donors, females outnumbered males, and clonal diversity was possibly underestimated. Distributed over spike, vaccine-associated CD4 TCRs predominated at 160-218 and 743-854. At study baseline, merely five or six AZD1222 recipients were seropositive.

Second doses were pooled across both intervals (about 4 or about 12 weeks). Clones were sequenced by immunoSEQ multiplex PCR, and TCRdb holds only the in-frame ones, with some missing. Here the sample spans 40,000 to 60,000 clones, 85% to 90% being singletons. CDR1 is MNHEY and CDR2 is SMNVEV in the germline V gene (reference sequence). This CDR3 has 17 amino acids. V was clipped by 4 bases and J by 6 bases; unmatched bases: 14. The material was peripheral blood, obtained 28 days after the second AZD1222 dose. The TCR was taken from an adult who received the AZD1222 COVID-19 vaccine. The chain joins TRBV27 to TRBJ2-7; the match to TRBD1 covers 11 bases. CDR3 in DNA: TGTGCCAGCAGTTCCCGCCTCTGGACAGGGGGCCCAAGCGAGCAGTACTTC. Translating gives CASSSRLWTGGPSEQYF.